The rows below give T cell receptor beta chains drawn from one sample of a study of PD-L1 blockade in urothelial cancer. The table came from immunoSEQ multiplex PCR; TCRdb's copy has only in-frame clones and leaves some out. This sample has 90,000 to 130,000 clones, with approximately 90% found just once. Material: PBMCs, obtained around atezolizumab (anti-PD-L1) treatment. Source of these receptors: a man between 60 and 75 years old with urothelial cancer. Both conserved end residues are part of each CDR3.

TRBJ1-1,TRBV11-3,CASSSRGGASDTEAFF
TRBJ1-1,TRBV5-6,CASSSRDRGLTEAFF
TRBJ1-6,TRBV30,CAWSSTGENSPLHF
TRBJ2-5,TRBV20-1,CKPGEQETQYF
TRBJ2-3,TRBV19,CASNTRTSTDTQYF
TRBJ1-6,TRBV25-1,CASSGLESAPLHF
TRBJ2-2,TRBV7-8,CASSFAGLNTGELFF
TRBJ2-1,TRBV5-1,CASSLGGTSGGGNEQFF
TRBJ2-5,TRBV28,CASNDALAGIETQYF
TRBJ1-2,TRBV5-5,CASSSAGTGLSRGYTF
TRBJ2-3,TRBV6-1,CASSRGGGEDTQYF
TRBJ2-2,TRBV4-3,CASSRGTGSGELFF
TRBJ1-1,TRBV5-1,CASSHGDQLNTEAFF
TRBJ2-7,TRBV5-1,CASCLTSGSGPYEQYF
TRBJ1-1,TRBV5-1,CASSLGGRSNTEAFF
TRBJ2-7,TRBV11-1,CASSLSTARDSYEQYF
TRBJ1-4,TRBV6-1,CASRDYGSTNEKLFF
TRBJ2-3,TRBV6-6,CASKSGGSFTDTQYF
TRBJ1-2,TRBV6-6,CASLIDRVRYGYTF
TRBJ2-1,TRBV2,CASKSGGNNEQFF
TRBJ2-1,TRBV4-3,CASSQGTSSSYNEQFF
TRBJ2-3,TRBV2,CASSDQGPTDTQYF
TRBJ2-3,TRBV4-1,CASSQVFGRGIPTLADTQYF
TRBJ2-7,TRBV28,CASSSGLMYEQYF
TRBJ2-2,TRBV27,CASSGIGTAGELFF
TRBJ1-6,TRBV7-2,CASSLAGARESPLHF
TRBJ1-5,TRBV9,CASSGSQGSQPQHF
TRBJ2-2,TRBV5-1,CASSLGRRTGELFF
TRBJ2-3,TRBV30,CAWSRGRRGIPSTDTQYF
TRBJ2-5,TRBV5-6,CASRSQLAPYQETQYF
TRBJ1-3,TRBV4-1,CASSQPGTVNTIYF
TRBJ1-2,TRBV6-5,CASSTTTGDYGYTF
TRBJ2-4,TRBV28,CASSAPGSVGIQYF
TRBJ2-5,TRBV4-2,CASSQDSGGLGTQYF
TRBJ2-7,TRBV7-2,CASSLIGGRLSYEQYF
TRBJ2-3,TRBV6-4,CASREQGGDTQYF
TRBJ2-5,TRBV6-9,CASSSKGLPREARSAETQYF
TRBJ2-7,TRBV4-3,CASSQDGSGSYEQYF
TRBJ2-2,TRBV5-4,CASSQDRHTGELFF
TRBJ1-5,TRBV7-2,CASSYYSDSNQPQHF
TRBJ2-3,TRBV4-2,CASSQDRQGTQYF
TRBJ2-3,TRBV7-2,CASSPSTDTQYF
NA,TRBV7-9,CASSLGQENYEQYF
TRBJ2-7,TRBV27,CASRAIGVGEQYF
TRBJ2-5,TRBV9,CASSVLAGNRETQYF
TRBJ1-5,TRBV30,CAWSTGTSNQPQHF
TRBJ1-1,TRBV11-2,CASSLVRGRTEAFF
TRBJ2-5,TRBV6-1,CASRLGTGQETQYF